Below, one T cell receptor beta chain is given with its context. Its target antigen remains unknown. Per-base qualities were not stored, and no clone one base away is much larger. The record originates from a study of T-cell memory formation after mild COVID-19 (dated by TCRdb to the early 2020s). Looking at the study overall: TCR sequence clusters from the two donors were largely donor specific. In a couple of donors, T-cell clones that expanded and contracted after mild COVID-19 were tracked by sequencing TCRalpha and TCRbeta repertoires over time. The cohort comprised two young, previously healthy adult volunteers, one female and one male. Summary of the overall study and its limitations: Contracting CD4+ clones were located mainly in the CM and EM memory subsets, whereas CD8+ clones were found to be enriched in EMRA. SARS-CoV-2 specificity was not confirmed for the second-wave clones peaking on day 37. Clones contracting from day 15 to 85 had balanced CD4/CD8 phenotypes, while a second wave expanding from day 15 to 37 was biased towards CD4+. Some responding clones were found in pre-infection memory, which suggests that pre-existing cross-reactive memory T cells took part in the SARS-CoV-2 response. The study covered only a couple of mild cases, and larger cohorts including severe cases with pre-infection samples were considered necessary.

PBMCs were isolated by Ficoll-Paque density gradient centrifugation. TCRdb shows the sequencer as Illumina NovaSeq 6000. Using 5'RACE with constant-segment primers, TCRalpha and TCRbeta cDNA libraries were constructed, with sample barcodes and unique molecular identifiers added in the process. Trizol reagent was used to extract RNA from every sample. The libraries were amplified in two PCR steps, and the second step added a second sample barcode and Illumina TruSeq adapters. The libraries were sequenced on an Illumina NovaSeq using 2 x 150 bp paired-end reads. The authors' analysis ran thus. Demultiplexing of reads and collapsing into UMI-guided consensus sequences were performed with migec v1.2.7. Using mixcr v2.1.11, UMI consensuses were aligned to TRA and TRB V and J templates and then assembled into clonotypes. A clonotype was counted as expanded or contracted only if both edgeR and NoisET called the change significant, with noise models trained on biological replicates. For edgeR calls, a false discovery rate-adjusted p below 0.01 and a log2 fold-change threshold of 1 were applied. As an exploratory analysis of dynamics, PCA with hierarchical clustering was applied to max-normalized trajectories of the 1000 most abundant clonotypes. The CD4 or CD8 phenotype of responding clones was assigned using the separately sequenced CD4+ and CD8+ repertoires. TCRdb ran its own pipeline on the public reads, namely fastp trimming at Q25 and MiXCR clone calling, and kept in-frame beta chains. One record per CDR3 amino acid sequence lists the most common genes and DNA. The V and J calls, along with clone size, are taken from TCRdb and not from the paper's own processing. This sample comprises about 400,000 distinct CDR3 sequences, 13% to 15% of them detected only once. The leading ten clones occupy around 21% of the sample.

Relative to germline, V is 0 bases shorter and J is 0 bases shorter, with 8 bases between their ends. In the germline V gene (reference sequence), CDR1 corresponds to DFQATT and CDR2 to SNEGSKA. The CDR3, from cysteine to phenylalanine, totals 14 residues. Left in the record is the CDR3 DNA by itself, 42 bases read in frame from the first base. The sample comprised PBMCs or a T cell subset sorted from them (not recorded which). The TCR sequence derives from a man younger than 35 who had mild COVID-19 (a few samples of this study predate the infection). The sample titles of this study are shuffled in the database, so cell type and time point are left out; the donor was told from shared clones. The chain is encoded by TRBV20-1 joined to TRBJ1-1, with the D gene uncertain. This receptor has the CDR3 CSARDEGVNTEAFF. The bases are TGCAGTGCTAGAGATGAGGGAGTGAACACTGAAGCTTTCTTT.